The source of this TCR beta chain is a study of T cell responses to AZD1222 COVID-19 vaccine. Findings of the study overall: No day 14 peak samples; only post-peak repertoires were characterized.

As concerns this clone: The antigen is undetermined.

The CDR3 is 15 residues long. Trimming took 3 bases from V and 5 from J, leaving 16 bases between them. Looked up from germline, CDR1 is DFQATT and CDR2 is SNEGSKA (reference sequence). Some clones are missing from TCRdb's copy, which holds only in-frame ones; the method was immunoSEQ multiplex PCR. In the table there are 150,000 to 200,000 clones, more than 80% of which are singletons. This TCR came from an adult in good health. The sequences come from peripheral blood, collected on day 0 of AZD1222 vaccination. V usage is TRBV20-1 and J usage is TRBJ1-4; D is ambiguous. Here the CDR3 reads CSASDPRELNEKLFF. The CDR3 DNA is TGCAGTGCTAGTGACCCGAGGGAACTAAATGAAAAACTGTTTTTT.